This entry concerns a single T cell receptor (beta chain). Method: immunoSEQ multiplex PCR; TCRdb's copy keeps in-frame clones and lacks some. The sample carries 95,000 to 150,000 clones, about 90% recorded once. The data belong to a study of control samples from healthy donors and cancer patients. The sample consisted of blood. The origin of this receptor is a man aged 55 to 70 in good health.

The CDR3 region is CASSLPRNIQYF. As DNA, the CDR3 is TGTGCCAGCAGTTTACCGAGGAACATTCAGTACTTC. The V gene is TRBV28, the J gene TRBJ2-4; D gene ambiguous. The CDR3 is 12 residues long. CDR1 is MDHEN and CDR2 is SYDVKM in the germline V gene. V gave up 2 bases and J gave up 7 bases, with 6 bases separating them.